The 10 T cell receptor beta chains in this list originate from one sample, sequenced in a study of CD8+CD57+ T cells in acquired aplastic anemia (dated by TCRdb to the late 2010s). The instrument given in TCRdb is Illumina HiSeq 2000. Genomic DNA served as template for TCR beta VDJ combination and CDR3 sequence profiling. In TCRdb, the public reads were trimmed at Q25 with fastp and aligned with MiXCR, with productive beta chains retained. Rows are unified per CDR3 protein, each entry keeping the most common DNA and genes. Recorded for this sample are about 210,000 distinct CDR3 sequences; about a third of them occurred a single time. Around 1.1% of the sample is taken by the ten largest. Sequencing input: sorted CD4+, CD8+, or CD8+CD57+ T cells (not recorded which) from PBMCs. These receptors all stem from a human donor in good health, serving as a control.

This clonotype was recorded many times. V is TRBV20-1 and J is TRBJ2-7, with TRBD2 matching 10 bases. CDR1 DFQATT and CDR2 SNEGSKA come from the germline V gene (reference sequence). The CDR3 has 15 residues. With V trimmed by 5 bases and J by 1 base, 8 bases remained unmatched. The CDR3 DNA reads TGCAGTGCTCAAACTAGCGGGACGGTTTCCTACGAGCAGTACTTC. Translation gives CSAQTSGTVSYEQYF.

This clonotype showed up many times. V is TRBV7-9 and J is TRBJ2-7; unclear D gene. The V gene lost 0 bases and the J gene lost 2 bases, with 8 bases spanning the gap. From germline, CDR1 is SEHNR and CDR2 FQNEAQ (reference sequence). This CDR3 is built from 14 residues. CDR3 sequence (DNA): TGTGCCAGCAGCTTAGCGGGCGAGACCTACGAGCAGTACTTC. This encodes CASSLAGETYEQYF.

A note on this clonotype: A read error may account for a junction end that differs from germline. The chain recombines TRBV12-3 or TRBV12-4 with TRBJ1-3; no clear D. The CDR3 covers 12 residues. The CDR3 sequence: CTSSYSGNTIYF. CDR3 coding DNA: TGTACCAGCAGCTATTCAGGAAACACCATATATTTT.

CDR3 nucleotide sequence: TGCAGCGTTGCGGACTATGGCTACACCTTC. Its protein product is CSVADYGYTF. The gene calls are TRBV29-1 and TRBJ1-2, with D unresolved. This CDR3 comprises 10 residues. The germline V and J ends were trimmed by 4 bases and 3 bases, with 3 bases remaining between them. Looked up from germline, CDR1 is SQVTM and CDR2 is ANQGSEA.

The chain links TRBV20-1 to TRBJ2-2; tentatively, D is TRBD1 (6 bases). V was cut by 3 bases and J by 4 bases, with 15 bases left in between. The CDR3 consists of 15 residues. CDR1 and CDR2 (germline): DFQATT, SNEGSKA (reference sequence). CDR3: CSARSSQGCTGELFF. CDR3 coding DNA: TGCAGTGCTAGGAGTTCACAGGGTTGCACCGGGGAGCTGTTTTTT.

This clonotype was seen a handful of times. The chain joins TRBV2 to TRBJ1-3; 7 bases are shared with TRBD1. The CDR3 runs 15 residues. Germline trimming cut 5 bases from V and 0 bases from J; bases unmatched to any gene: 4. Germline CDR1 reads SNHLY; CDR2 reads FYNNEI. CDR3 nucleotides: TGTGCCAGCAGTTTCGGGGACAGCTCTGGAAACACCATATATTTT. It encodes CASSFGDSSGNTIYF.

This clonotype was picked up many times. The chain has TRBV20-1 and TRBJ2-1; possibly TRBD2 for D (5 bases). CDR1 and CDR2 from the germline V gene are DFQATT and SNEGSKA (reference sequence). The CDR3 spans 13 residues. The V gene lost 4 bases and the J gene lost 3 bases, with 10 bases spanning the gap. CDR3 loop: CSATADFYNEQFF. In nucleotides, the CDR3 is TGCAGTGCTACGGCGGACTTCTACAATGAGCAGTTCTTC.

V and J are TRBV3-1 and TRBJ1-2; 9 bases match TRBD1. CDR3 length equals 14 residues. Germline V gene data show CDR1 as LGHDT and CDR2 as YNNKEL (reference sequence). V gave up 6 bases and J gave up 6 bases; unmatched junction bases: 8. The DNA for the CDR3 is TGTGCCAGCAGAAGCCGGGACAGGGAAGATGGCTACACCTTC. It yields the protein CASRSRDREDGYTF.

A word on this clonotype: One junction end disagrees with the germline gene, perhaps due to a read error. This rearrangement joins TRBV25-1 to TRBJ2-2, with a tentative D call TRBD2 (5 bases). Germline assignment: CDR1 MGHDK and CDR2 SYGVNS. CDR3 size: 17 residues. CDR3 sequence: CASSHVRMTLYTGELVF. CDR3 nucleotides: TGTGCCAGCAGCCATGTCCGGATGACCCTATACACCGGGGAGCTGGTTTTT.

Concerning this clonotype: Just one base apart from a much larger clone, this may be a read error. The chain has TRBV12-3 or TRBV12-4 and TRBJ1-2; TRBD1 agrees at 9 bases. This CDR3 region has 15 residues. DNA for the CDR3: TGTGCCAGCAGTGGGGGGACAGGGCGAAACTATGGCTACGCCTTC. It translates to CASSGGTGRNYGYAF.